This TCR beta chain was captured by sequencing in a study of cytomegalovirus exposure and HLA in healthy donors. Study as a whole: Samples from HLA-typed donors yielded around 79 million unique TCRs in an early data release.

Participants comprised healthy donors of bone marrow. General observations from the study: Among donors in an Asian-associated ancestry cluster, a later analysis reportedly found fewer N-insertions than the approximately 700-donor mean.

The study ran its PCR with 60 Vbeta and 13 Jbeta primers. Some clones are missing from TCRdb's copy, which holds only in-frame ones; the method was immunoSEQ multiplex PCR. The sample holds about 150,000 clones, around 81% seen once. The CDR3 length is 14 residues. V lost 4 bases and J lost 8, with 18 bases in between. Germline V lookup: CDR1 SGHRS, CDR2 YFSETQ. Turning to this clone: Its target is unknown.

The specimen sequenced was PBMCs. The chain employs TRBV5-1 and TRBJ1-2, with D perhaps TRBD1 (6 bases). The TCR originated in a man aged 35 to 55 in good health and CMV-seronegative. In DNA, the CDR3 is TGCGCCAGCAGCCCCCAAGGGGGAGTTTGGGGCTACACCTTC. Its protein is CASSPQGGVWGYTF.